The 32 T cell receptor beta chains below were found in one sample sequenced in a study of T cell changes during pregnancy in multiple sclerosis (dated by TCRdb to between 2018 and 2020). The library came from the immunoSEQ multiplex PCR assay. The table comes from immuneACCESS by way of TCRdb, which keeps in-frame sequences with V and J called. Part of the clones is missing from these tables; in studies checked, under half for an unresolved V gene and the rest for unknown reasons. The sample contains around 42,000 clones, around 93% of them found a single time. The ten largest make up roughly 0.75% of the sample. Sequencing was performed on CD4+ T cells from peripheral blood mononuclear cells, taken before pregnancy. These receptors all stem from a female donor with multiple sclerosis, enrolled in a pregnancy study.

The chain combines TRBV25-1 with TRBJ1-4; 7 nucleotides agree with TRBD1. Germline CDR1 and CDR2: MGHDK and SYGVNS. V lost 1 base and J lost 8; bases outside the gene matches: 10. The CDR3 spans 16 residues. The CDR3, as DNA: TGTGCCAGCAGTGAATTAGGAGGGGGCCTTGGGGAAAAACTGTTTTTT. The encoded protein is CASSELGGGLGEKLFF.

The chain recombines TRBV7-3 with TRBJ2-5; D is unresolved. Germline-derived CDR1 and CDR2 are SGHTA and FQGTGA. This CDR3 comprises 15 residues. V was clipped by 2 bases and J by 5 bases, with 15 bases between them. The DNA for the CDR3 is TGTGCCAGCAGCTTACTGGGTGGTGCCGGGGAGACCCAGTACTTC. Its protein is CASSLLGGAGETQYF.

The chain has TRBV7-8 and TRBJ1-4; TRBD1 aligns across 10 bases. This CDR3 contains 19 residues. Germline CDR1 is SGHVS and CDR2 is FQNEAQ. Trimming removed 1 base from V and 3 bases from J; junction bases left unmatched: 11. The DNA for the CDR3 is TGTGCCAGCAGCTTAGGCAAGACAGGGGGCGCGTCTTCTAATGAAAAACTGTTTTTT. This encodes CASSLGKTGGASSNEKLFF. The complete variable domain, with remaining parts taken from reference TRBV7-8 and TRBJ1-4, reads GAGVSQSPRYKVAKRGQDVALRCDPISGHVSLFWYQQALGQGPEFLTYFQNEAQLDKSGLPSDRFFAERPEGSVSTLKIQRTQQEDSAVYLCASSLGKTGGASSNEKLFFGSGTQLSVL.

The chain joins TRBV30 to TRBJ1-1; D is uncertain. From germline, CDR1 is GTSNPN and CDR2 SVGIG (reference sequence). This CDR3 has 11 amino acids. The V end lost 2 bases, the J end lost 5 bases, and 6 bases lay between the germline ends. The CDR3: CAWSSRTEAFF. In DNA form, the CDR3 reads TGTGCCTGGAGTAGCCGGACTGAAGCTTTCTTT. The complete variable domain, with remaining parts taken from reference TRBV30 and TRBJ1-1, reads SQTIHQWPATLVQPVGSPLSLECTVEGTSNPNLYWYRQAAGRGLQLLFYSVGIGQISSEVPQNLSASRPQDRQFILSSKKLLLSDSGFYLCAWSSRTEAFFGQGTRLTVV.

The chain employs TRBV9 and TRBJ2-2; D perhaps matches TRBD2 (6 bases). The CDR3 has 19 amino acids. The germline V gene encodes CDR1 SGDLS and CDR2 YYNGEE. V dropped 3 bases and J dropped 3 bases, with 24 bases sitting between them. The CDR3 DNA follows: TGTGCCAGCAGCGCGGGCTCCGGGACTTTCACCCCTCACACCGGGGAGCTGTTTTTT. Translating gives CASSAGSGTFTPHTGELFF.

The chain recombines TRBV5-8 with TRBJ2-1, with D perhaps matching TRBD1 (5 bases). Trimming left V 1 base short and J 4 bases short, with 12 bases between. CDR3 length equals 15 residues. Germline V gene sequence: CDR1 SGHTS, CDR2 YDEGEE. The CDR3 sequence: CASSLSTGPYNEQFF. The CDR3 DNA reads TGTGCCAGCAGCTTGTCTACAGGACCGTACAATGAGCAGTTCTTC.

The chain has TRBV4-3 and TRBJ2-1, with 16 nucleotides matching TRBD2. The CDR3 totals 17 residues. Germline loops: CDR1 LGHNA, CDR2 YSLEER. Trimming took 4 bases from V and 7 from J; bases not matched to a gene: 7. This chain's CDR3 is CASSRGTSGGARNEQFF. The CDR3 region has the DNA TGCGCCAGCAGCCGGGGGACTAGCGGGGGGGCGAGGAATGAGCAGTTCTTC.

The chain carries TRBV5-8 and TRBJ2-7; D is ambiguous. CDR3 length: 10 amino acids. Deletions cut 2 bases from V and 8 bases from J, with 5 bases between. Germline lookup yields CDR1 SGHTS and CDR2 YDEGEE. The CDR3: CASSFAQQYF. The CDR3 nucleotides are TGTGCCAGCAGCTTCGCGCAGCAGTACTTC.

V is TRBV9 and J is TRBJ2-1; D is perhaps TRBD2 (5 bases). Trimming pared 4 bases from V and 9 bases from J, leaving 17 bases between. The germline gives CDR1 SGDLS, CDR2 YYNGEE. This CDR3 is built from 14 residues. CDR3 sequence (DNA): TGTGCCAGCAGCTCAGCGGTCCTGGGCGGTGAGCAGTTCTTC. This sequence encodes CASSSAVLGGEQFF.

CDR3 bases: TGTGCCAGCAGCTTGGGGAGAGTTGGTAATGAAAAACTGTTTTTT. Translated: CASSLGRVGNEKLFF. The V gene is TRBV7-8, the J gene TRBJ1-4, with D uncertain. Germline values: CDR1 SGHVS, CDR2 FQNEAQ. The V end was cut by 3 bases, the J end by 4 bases, with 12 bases between. CDR3 length equals 15 residues.

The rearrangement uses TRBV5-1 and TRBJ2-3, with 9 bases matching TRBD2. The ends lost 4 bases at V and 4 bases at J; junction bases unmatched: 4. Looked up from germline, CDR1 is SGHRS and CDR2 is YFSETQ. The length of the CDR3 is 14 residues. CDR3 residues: CASSLRTSADTQYF. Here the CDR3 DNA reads TGCGCCAGCAGCCTACGGACTAGCGCAGATACGCAGTATTTT.

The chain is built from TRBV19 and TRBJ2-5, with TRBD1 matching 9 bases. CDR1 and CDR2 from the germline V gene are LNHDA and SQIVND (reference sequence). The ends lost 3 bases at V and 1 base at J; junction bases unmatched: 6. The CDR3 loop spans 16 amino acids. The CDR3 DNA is TGTGCCAGTAGTATTGTAGGGACAGGGCCCCAAGAGACCCAGTACTTC. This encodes CASSIVGTGPQETQYF.

The CDR3 DNA follows: TGTGCCAGCAGCCGCGCGGCGGGCACTGAAGCTTTCTTT. It codes for CASSRAAGTEAFF. The rearrangement joins TRBV5-6 to TRBJ1-1; D uncertain. V gave up 4 bases and J gave up 4 bases, with 11 bases separating them. CDR3 size: 13 residues. Germline values: CDR1 SGHDT, CDR2 YYEEEE.

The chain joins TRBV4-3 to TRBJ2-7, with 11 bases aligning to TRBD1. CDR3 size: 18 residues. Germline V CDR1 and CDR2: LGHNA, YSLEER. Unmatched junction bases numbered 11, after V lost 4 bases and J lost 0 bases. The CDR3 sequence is CASSPQMSGQGVSYEQYF. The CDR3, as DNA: TGCGCCAGCAGCCCGCAGATGTCGGGACAGGGGGTCTCCTACGAGCAGTACTTC.

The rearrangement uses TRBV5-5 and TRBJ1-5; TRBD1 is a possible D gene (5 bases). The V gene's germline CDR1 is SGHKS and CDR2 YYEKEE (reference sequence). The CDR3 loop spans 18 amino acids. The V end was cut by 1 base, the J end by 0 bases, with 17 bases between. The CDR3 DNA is TGTGCCAGCAGCTTGACCGACAGAATCCAAACTAGCAATCAGCCCCAGCATTTT. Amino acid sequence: CASSLTDRIQTSNQPQHF.

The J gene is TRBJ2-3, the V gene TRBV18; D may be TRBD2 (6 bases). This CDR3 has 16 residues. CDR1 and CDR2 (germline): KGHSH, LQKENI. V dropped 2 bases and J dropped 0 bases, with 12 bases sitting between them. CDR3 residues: CASSPALATSTDTQYF. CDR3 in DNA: TGTGCCAGCTCACCAGCTCTAGCGACTAGCACAGATACGCAGTATTTT. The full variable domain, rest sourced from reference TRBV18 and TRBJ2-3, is NAGVMQNPRHLVRRRGQEARLRCSPMKGHSHVYWYRQLPEEGLKFMVYLQKENIIDESGMPKERFSAEFPKEGPSILRIQQVVRGDSAAYFCASSPALATSTDTQYFGPGTRLTVL.

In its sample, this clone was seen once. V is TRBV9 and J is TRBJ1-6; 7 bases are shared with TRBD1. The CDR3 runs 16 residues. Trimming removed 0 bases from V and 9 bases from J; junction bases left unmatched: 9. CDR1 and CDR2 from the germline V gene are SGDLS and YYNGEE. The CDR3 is CASSVGGGVGASPLHF. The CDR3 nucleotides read TGTGCCAGCAGCGTAGGAGGGGGCGTAGGAGCTTCACCCCTCCACTTT.

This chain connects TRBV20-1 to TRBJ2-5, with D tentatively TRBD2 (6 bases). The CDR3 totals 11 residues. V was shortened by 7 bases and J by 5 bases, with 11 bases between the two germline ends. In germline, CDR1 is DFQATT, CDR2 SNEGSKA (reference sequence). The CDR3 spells CSVRAGETQYF. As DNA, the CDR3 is TGCAGTGTACGGGCGGGGGAGACCCAGTACTTC.

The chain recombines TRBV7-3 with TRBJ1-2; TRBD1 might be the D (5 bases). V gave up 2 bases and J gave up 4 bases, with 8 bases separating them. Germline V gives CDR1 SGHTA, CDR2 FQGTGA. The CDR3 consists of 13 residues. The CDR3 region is CASSLRGSYGYTF. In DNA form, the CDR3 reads TGTGCCAGCAGCTTACGGGGGTCCTATGGCTACACCTTC.

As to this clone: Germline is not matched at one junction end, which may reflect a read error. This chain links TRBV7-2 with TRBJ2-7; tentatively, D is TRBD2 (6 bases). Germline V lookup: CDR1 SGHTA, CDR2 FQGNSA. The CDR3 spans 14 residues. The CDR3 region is CASSFAGLVSSVDF. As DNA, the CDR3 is TGTGCCAGCAGCTTTGCGGGGCTCGTGTCGTCAGTGGACTTC.

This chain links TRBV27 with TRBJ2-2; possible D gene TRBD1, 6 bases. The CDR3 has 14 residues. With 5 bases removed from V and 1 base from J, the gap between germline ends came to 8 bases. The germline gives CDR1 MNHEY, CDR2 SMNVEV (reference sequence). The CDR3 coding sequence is TGTGCCAGCAGTAGGACAGTGAACACCGGGGAGCTGTTTTTT. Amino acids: CASSRTVNTGELFF.

CDR3 sequence reads: CASMETSGKETQYF. CDR3 nucleotide sequence: TGTGCCAGCATGGAAACTAGCGGGAAAGAGACCCAGTACTTC. V gene TRBV2 combines with J gene TRBJ2-5; 10 bases agree with TRBD2. Germline CDR1 is SNHLY and CDR2 is FYNNEI. With 7 bases clipped from V and 3 bases from J, the junction kept 5 bases outside the gene matches. The CDR3 is 14 amino acids.

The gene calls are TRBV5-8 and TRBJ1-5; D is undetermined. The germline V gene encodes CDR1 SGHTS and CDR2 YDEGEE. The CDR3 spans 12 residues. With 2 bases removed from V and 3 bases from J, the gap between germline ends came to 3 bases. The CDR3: CASSFSNQPQHF. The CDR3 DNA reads TGTGCCAGCAGCTTCTCCAATCAGCCCCAGCATTTT.

CDR3 residues: CASSPGPAGGLDTQYF. The DNA for the CDR3 is TGTGCCAGCAGCCCGGGTCCAGCGGGGGGGTTGGATACGCAGTATTTT. The V call is TRBV7-2, the J call TRBJ2-3; 10 bases match TRBD2. V lost 5 bases, J lost 6 bases, and 11 bases stayed unmatched. This CDR3 is built from 16 residues. Germline CDR1 and CDR2: SGHTA and FQGNSA.

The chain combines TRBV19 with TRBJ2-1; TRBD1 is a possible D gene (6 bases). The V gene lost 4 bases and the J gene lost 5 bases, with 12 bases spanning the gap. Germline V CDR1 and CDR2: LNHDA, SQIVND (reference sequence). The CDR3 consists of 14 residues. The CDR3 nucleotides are TGTGCCAGTAGTAAACGACCAGGGGACAATGAGCAGTTCTTC. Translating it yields CASSKRPGDNEQFF. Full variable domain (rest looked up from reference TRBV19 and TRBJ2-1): DGGITQSPKYLFRKEGQNVTLSCEQNLNHDAMYWYRQDPGQGLRLIYYSQIVNDFQKGDIAEGYSVSREKKESFPLTVTSAQKNPTAFYLCASSKRPGDNEQFFGPGTRLTVL.

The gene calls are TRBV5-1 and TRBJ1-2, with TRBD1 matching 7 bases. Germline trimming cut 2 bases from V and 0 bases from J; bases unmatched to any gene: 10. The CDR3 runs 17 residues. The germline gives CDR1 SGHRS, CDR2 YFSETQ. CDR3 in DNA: TGCGCCAGCAGCTTAGTCCGGGACAGCCAGGCTAACTATGGCTACACCTTC. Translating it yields CASSLVRDSQANYGYTF. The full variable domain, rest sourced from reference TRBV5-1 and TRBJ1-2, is KAGVTQTPRYLIKTRGQQVTLSCSPISGHRSVSWYQQTPGQGLQFLFEYFSETQRNKGNFPGRFSGRQFSNSRSEMNVSTLELGDSALYLCASSLVRDSQANYGYTFGSGTRLTVV.

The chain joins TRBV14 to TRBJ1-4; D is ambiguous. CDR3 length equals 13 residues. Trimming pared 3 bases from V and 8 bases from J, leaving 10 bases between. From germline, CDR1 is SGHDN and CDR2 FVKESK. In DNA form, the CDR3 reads TGTGCCAGCAGCCAGACGAGAGGCGAAAAACTGTTTTTT. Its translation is CASSQTRGEKLFF.

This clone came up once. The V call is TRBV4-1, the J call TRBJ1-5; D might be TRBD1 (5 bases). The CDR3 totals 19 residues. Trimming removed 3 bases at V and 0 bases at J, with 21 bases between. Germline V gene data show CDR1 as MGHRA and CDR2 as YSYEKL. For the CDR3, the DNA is TGCGCCAGCAGCCACGCACCTGACGGGGGTACCCTTAGCAATCAGCCCCAGCATTTT. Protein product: CASSHAPDGGTLSNQPQHF.

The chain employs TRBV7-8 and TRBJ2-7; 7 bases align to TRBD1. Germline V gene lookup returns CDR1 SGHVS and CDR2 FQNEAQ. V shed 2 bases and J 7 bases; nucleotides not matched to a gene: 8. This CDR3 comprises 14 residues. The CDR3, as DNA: TGTGCCAGCAGCTTAAGAGACAGGGATTATGAGCAGTACTTC. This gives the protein CASSLRDRDYEQYF.

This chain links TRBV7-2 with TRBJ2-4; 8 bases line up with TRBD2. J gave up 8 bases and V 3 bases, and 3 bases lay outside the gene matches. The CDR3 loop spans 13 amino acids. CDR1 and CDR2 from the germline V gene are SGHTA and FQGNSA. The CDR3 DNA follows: TGTGCCAGCAGCTTCGGGAGGGGAGACATTCAGTACTTC. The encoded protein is CASSFGRGDIQYF. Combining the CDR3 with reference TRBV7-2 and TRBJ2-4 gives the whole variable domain GAGVSQSPSNKVTEKGKDVELRCDPISGHTALYWYRQSLGQGLEFLIYFQGNSAPDKSGLPSDRFSAERTGGSVSTLTIQRTQQEDSAVYLCASSFGRGDIQYFGAGTRLSVL.

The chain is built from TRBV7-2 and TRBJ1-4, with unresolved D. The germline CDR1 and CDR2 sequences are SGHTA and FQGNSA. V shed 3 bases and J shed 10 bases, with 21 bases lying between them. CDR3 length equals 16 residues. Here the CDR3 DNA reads TGTGCCAGCAGCTTTCCCGGGAGATCCGCCCCGGGAAAACTGTTTTTT. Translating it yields CASSFPGRSAPGKLFF.

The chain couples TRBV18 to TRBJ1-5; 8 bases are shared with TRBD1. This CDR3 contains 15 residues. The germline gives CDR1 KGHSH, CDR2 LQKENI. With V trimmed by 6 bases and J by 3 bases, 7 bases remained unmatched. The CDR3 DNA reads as TGTGCCAGCTCCCCCGGGGACAGGTCCAATCAGCCCCAGCATTTT. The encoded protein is CASSPGDRSNQPQHF.